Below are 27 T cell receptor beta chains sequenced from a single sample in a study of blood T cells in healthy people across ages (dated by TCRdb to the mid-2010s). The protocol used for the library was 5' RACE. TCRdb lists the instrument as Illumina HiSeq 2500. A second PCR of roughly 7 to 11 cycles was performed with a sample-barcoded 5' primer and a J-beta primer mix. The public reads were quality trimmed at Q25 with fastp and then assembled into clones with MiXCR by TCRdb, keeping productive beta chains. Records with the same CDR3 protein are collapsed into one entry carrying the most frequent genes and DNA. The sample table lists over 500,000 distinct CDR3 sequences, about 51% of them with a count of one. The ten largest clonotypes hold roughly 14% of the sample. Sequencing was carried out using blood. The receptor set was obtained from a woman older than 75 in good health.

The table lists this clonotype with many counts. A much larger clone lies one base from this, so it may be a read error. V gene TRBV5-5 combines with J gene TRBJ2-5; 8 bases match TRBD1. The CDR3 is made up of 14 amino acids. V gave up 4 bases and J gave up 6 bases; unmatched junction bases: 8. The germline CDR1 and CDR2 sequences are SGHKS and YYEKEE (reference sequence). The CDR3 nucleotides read TGTGCCAGCAGCGTGGTTGGGGACAGGAAGACCCAGTACTTC. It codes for CASSVVGDRKTQYF.

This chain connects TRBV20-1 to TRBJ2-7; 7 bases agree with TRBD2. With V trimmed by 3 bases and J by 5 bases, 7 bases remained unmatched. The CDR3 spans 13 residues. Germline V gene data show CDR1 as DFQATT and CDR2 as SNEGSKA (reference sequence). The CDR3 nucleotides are TGCAGTGCTAGGCGGGAGATAAAGAACGAGCAGTACTTC. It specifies CSARREIKNEQYF.

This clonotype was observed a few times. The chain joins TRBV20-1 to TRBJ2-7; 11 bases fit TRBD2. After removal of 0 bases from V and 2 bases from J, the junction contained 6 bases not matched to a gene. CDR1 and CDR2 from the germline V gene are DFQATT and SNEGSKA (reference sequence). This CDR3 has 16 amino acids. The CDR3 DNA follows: TGCAGTGCTAGAGATTCGGCTAGCGGGGGGCCCTACGAGCAGTACTTC. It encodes CSARDSASGGPYEQYF.

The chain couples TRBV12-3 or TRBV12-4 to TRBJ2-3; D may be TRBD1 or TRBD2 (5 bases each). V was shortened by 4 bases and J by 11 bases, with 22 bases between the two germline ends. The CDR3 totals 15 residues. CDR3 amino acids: CASSSSRASSDVQYF. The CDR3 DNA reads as TGTGCCAGCAGTTCTAGCAGGGCTAGCTCAGATGTGCAGTATTTT.

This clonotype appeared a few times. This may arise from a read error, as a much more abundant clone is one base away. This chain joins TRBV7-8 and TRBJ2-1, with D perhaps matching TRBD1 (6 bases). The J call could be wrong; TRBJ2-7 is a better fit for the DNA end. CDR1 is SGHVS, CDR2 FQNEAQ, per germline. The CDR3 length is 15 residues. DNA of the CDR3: TGTGCCAGCAGGAACAGGGATAGCTCCTACAATGAGCAGTACTTC. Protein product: CASRNRDSSYNEQYF.

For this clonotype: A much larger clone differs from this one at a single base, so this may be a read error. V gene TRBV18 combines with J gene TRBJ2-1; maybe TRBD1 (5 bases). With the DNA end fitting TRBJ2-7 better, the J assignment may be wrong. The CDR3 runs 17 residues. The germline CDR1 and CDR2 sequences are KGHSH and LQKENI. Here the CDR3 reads CASSPPKWGISYNEQYF. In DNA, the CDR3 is TGTGCCAGCTCACCACCGAAGTGGGGCATCTCCTACAATGAGCAGTACTTC.

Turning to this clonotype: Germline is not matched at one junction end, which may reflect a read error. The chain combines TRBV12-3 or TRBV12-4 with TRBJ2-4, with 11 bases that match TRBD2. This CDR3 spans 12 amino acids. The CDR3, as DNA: TGTGCCAGCAGCTTAGCGGGAGGGCCTTTGGACTTC. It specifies CASSLAGGPLDF.

CDR3 in amino acids: CSARSEDKYGYTF. The CDR3 DNA reads as TGCAGTGCTAGGTCGGAGGATAAATATGGCTACACCTTC. The chain carries TRBV20-1 and TRBJ1-2; D uncertain. Germline V gene lookup returns CDR1 DFQATT and CDR2 SNEGSKA (reference sequence). V was clipped by 3 bases and J by 5 bases, with 13 bases between them. This CDR3 is built from 13 residues.

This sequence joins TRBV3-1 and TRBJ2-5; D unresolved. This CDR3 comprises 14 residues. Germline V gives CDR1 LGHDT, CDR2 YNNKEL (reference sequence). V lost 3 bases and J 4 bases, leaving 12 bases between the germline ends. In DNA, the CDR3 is TGTGCCAGCAGCCAGAGCGCCCAGAGAGAGACCCAGTACTTC. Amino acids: CASSQSAQRETQYF.

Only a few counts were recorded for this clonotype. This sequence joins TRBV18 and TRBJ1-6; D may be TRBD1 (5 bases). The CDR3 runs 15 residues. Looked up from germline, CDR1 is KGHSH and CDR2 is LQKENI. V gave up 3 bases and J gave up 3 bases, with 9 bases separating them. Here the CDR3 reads CASSPEGSYNSPLHF. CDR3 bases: TGTGCCAGCTCACCGGAGGGGAGCTATAATTCACCCCTCCACTTT.

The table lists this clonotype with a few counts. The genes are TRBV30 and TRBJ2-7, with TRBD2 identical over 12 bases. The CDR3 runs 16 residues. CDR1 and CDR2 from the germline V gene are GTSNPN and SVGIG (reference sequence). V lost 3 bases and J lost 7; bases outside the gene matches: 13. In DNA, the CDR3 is TGTGCCTGGAGATCCAGGACTAGCGGGATAGGCAATGAGCAGTACTTC. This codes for CAWRSRTSGIGNEQYF.

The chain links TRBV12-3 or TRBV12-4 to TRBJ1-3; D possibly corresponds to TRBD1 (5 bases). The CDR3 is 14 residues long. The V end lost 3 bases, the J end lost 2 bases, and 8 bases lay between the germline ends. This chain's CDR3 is CASSFLGPGNTIYF. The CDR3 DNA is TGTGCCAGCAGTTTTTTGGGGCCTGGAAACACCATATATTTT.

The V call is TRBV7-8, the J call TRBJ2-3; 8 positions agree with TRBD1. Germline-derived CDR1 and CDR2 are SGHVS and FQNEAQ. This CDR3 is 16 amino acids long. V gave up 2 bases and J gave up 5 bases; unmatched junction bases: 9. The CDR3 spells CASSLSQGASQDTQYF. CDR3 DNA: TGTGCCAGCAGCTTATCGCAGGGGGCATCTCAAGATACGCAGTATTTT.

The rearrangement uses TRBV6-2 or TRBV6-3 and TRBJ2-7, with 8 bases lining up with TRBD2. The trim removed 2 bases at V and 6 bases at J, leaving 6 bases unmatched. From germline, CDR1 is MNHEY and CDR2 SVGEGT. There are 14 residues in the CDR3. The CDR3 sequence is CASSYGGLVAEQYF. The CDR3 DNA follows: TGTGCCAGCAGTTACGGGGGACTAGTCGCCGAGCAGTACTTC.

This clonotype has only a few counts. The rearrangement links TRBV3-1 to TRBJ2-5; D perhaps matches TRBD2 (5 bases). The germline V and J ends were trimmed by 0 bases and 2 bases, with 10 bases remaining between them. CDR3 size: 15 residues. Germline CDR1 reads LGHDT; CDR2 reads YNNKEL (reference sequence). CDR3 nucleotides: TGTGCCAGCAGCCAAGATAGCGCCTCACAAGAGACCCAGTACTTC. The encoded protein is CASSQDSASQETQYF.

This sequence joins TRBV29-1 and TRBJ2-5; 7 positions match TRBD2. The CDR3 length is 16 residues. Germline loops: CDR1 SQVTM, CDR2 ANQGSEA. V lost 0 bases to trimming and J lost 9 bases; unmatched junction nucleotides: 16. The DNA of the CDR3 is TGCAGCGTTGAAGACACAGTGGGGGGGTCCAGACAAGCCCAGTACTTC. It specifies CSVEDTVGGSRQAQYF.

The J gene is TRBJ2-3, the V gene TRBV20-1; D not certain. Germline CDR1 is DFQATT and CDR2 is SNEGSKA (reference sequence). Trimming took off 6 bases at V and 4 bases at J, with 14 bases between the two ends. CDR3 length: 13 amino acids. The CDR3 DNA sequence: TGCAGTGCCTTAACGGGTGGCCCAGATACGCAGTATTTT. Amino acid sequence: CSALTGGPDTQYF.

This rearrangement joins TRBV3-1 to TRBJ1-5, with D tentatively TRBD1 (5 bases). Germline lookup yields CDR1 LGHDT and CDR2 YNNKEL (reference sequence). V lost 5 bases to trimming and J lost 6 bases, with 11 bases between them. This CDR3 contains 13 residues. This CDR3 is CASSWGGGQPQHF. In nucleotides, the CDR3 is TGTGCCAGCAGCTGGGGGGGGGGTCAGCCCCAGCATTTT. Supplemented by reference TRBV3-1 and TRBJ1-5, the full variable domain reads DTAVSQTPKYLVTQMGNDKSIKCEQNLGHDTMYWYKQDSKKFLKIMFSYNNKELIINETVPNRFSPKSPDKAHLNLHINSLELGDSAVYFCASSWGGGQPQHFGDGTRLSIL.

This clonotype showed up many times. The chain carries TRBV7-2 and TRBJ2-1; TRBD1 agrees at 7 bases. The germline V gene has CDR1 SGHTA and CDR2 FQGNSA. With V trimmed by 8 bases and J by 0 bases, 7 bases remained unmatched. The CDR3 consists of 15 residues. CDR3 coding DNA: TGTGCCAGCCGTAGAGGGGACAGCTCCTACAATGAGCAGTTCTTC. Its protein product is CASRRGDSSYNEQFF.

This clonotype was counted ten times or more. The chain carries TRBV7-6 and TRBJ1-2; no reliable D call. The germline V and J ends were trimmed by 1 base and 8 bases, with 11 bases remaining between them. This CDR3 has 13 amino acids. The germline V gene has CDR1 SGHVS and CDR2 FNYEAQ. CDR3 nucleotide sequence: TGTGCCAGCAGCTTAGTAGGCCTGGGGGGCTACACCTTC. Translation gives CASSLVGLGGYTF.

CDR3 in amino acids: CASSQGLAGRVYEQYF. The DNA for the CDR3 is TGCGCCAGCAGCCAAGGACTAGCGGGGAGAGTCTACGAGCAGTACTTC. V and J are TRBV4-3 and TRBJ2-7, with 11 nucleotides matching TRBD2. The CDR3 has 16 amino acids. Germline lookup yields CDR1 LGHNA and CDR2 YSLEER. The V segment lost 1 base and the J segment 3 bases; nucleotides outside the gene matches: 5.

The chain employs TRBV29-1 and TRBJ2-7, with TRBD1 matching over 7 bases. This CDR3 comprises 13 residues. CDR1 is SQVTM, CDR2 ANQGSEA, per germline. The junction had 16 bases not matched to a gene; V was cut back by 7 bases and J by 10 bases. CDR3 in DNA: TGCAGCGCTGCAGTAGGGACAGAAGAGACTCAGTACTTC. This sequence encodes CSAAVGTEETQYF.

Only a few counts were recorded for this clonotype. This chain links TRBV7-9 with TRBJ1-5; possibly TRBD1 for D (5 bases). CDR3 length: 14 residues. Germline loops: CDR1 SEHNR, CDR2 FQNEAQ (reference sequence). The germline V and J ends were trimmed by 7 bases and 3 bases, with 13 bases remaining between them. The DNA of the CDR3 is TGTGCCAGCACCCCGGGGGAGGTCAATCAGCCCCAGCATTTT. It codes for CASTPGEVNQPQHF.

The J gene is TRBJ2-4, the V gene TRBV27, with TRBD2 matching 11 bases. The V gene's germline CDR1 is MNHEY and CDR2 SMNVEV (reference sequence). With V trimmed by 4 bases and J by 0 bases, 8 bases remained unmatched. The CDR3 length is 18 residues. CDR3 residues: CASSSAGTSGLAKNIQYF. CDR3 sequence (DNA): TGTGCCAGCAGTTCAGCCGGGACTAGCGGATTAGCCAAAAACATTCAGTACTTC.

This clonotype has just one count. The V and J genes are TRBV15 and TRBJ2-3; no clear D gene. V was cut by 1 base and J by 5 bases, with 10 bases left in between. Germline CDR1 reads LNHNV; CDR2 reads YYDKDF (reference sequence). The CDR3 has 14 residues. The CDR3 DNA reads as TGTGCCACCAGCAGAGTCCCCTTTATAGATACGCAGTATTTT. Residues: CATSRVPFIDTQYF.

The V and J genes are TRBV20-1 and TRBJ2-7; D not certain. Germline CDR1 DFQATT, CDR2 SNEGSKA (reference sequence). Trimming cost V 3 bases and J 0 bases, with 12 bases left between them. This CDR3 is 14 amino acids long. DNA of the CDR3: TGCAGTGCTAGGGAGAGTCCTAGCTCCTACGAGCAGTACTTC. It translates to CSARESPSSYEQYF.

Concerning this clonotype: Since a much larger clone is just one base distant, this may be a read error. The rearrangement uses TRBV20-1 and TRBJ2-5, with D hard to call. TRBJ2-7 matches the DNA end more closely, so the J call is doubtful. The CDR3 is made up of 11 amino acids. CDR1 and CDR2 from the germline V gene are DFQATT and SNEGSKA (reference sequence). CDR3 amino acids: CSIPSLYEQYF. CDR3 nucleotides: TGCAGTATACCCTCCCTCTACGAGCAGTACTTC.